Included here is one T cell receptor (beta chain) sequence, with context. Its antigen remains undetermined. Base qualities were left out, and no much larger clone turns up one base away. The data were taken from a study of blood T cells in healthy people across ages (dated by TCRdb to between 2014 and 2016). Broadly, across the study: Template switching captured roughly one uniquely barcoded TCR beta cDNA molecule per two T cells in model experiments. To avoid experimental bias, donors of different ages were spread randomly across the sequencing lanes. The donors were split into four age groups: young (average around 15 years), middle-aged (roughly 39), aged (roughly 65) and long-lived (about 74). Using the same blood draw, the study looked at two additional independent replicas of 1 million unique cDNA reads for two donors, one aged 18 to 29 and the other aged 80 or older. The study measured age-related changes in TCR beta repertoire diversity using deep sequencing normalized with unique cDNA molecular identifiers.

Libraries came from 5' RACE. The sequencing machine was an Illumina HiSeq 2500. The second PCR ran for roughly 7 to 11 cycles and used a J-beta primer mix along with a sample-barcoded 5' primer. A template-switch 5' adaptor carrying 12 random nucleotides introduced a unique molecular identifier onto each TCR beta cDNA molecule. At least 3 million CDR3-containing paired-end reads were obtained from each sample. First-strand cDNA synthesis was performed from all RNA using the Mint cDNA synthesis kit, with priming by a TRBC-specific oligonucleotide. After uracil-DNA glycosylase treatment, a first 18-cycle PCR used universal primers M1SS and BC2_uni_R on all cDNA. On the study's bioinformatics: Normalization of each sample was performed by random selection of 1 million high-quality reads, each carrying a distinct molecular identifier. Reads sharing molecular identifiers were discarded rather than binned into consensus sequences. MiTCR, run with a Q25 quality threshold and the strictest error-elimination algorithm, handled CDR3 identification, clonotype clustering and error correction. A nonparametric unseen species model using Euler transformation provided a lower-bound estimate of total TCR beta diversity. Using fastp trimming at Q25 and MiXCR clonotype assembly, TCRdb reanalyzed the public sequencing data and kept in-frame beta chains. Rows are unified per CDR3 protein, each entry keeping the most common DNA and genes. The V and J calls, along with clone size, are taken from TCRdb and not from the paper's own processing. The sample table shows 550,000 to 750,000 distinct CDR3 sequences, and roughly 20% are seen once. The top ten hold roughly 3.4% of the sample.

Deletion took 1 base off V and 10 bases off J, with a span of 10 bases between the germline ends. Measured from the cysteine to the phenylalanine, the CDR3 is 12 residues long. Only CDR3 DNA is held: 36 bases, read in frame from base 1. CDR1 and CDR2 were assigned from the germline V gene as SGHVS and FNYEAQ. Overall results and qualifications from the work: The long-lived group showed more naive CD4+ T cells, fewer expanded clones and increased TCR diversity than the aged group, suggesting age selection. As age increased, observed TCR beta diversity per million T cells dropped in a roughly linear way, and a significant reduction was already evident by age 40. Observed TCR beta diversity correlated strongly with the percentage of naive T cells measured by flow cytometry. Because donor CMV infection status was unknown, age-related changes in expanded clonotypes were potentially confounded. Estimates of total diversity from one million sequenced T cells were regarded as lower bounds and underestimates. Conclusive comparison of naive and antigen-experienced compartments was prevented by the profiling of bulk unsorted PBMCs.

The 39 donors, aged 6 to 90 years, were systemically healthy Caucasian individuals from Russia. Each donor gave about 9.7 milliliters of peripheral blood, drawn into EDTA-treated Vacutainer tubes. Ficoll-Paque density-gradient centrifugation was used to isolate PBMCs, with at least 7 million obtained per sample. Trizol reagent was used to extract total RNA from PBMCs, with at least 5.5 micrograms per sample. The percentages of naive CD45RAhigh/CD27high T cells were determined by flow cytometry on a PBMC aliquot from every donor. The rearranged chain carries TRBV7-6 and TRBJ2-5; confidence is insufficient to name the D gene. Sequencing input: blood. The sequence came from a man in his sixties or seventies in good health. The CDR3 sequence is CASSLERRDQYF. The DNA sequence reads TGTGCCAGCAGCTTAGAACGAAGGGACCAGTACTTC.